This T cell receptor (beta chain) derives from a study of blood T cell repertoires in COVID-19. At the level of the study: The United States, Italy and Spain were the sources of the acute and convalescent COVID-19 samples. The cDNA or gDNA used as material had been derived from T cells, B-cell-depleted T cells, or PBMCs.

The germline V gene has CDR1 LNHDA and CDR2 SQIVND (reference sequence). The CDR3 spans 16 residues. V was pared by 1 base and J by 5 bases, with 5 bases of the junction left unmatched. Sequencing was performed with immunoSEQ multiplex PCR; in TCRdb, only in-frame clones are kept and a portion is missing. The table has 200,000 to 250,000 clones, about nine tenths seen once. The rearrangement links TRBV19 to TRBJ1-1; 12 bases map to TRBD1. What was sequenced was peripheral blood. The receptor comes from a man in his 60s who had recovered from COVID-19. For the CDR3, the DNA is TGTGCCAGTAGTATAGGGGGACAGGGGGCGCGAACTGAAGCTTTCTTT. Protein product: CASSIGGQGARTEAFF.